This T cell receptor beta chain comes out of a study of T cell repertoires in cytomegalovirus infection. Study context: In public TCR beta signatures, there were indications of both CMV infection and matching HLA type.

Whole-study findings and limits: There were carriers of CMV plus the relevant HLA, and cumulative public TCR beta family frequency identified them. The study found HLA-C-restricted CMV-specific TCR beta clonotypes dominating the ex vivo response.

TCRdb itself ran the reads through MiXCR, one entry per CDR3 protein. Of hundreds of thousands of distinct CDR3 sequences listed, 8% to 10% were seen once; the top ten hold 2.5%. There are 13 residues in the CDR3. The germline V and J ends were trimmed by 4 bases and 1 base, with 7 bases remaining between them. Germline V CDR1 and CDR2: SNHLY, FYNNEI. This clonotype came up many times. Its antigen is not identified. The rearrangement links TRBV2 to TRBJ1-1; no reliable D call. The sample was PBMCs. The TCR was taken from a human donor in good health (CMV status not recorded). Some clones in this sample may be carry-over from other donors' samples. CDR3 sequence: CASSVQENTEAFF. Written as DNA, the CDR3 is TGTGCCAGCAGTGTTCAAGAGAACACTGAAGCTTTCTTT.